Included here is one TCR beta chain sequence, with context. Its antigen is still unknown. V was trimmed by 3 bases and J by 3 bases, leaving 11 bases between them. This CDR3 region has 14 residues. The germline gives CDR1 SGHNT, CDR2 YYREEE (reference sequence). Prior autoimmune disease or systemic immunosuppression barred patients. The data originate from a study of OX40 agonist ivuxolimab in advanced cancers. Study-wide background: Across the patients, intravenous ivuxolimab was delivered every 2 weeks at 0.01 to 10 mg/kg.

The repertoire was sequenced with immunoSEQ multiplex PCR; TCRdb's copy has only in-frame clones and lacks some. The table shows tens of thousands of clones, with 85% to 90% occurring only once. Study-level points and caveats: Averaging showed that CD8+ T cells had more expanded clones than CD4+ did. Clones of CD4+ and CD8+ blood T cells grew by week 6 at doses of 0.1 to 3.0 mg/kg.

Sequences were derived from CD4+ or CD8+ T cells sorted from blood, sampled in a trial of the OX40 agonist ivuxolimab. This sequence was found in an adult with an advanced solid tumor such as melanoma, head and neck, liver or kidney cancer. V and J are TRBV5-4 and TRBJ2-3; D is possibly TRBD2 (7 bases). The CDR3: CASSSEGGTDTQYF. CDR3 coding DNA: TGTGCCAGCAGCTCGGAGGGGGGGACAGATACGCAGTATTTT.